The T cell receptor (beta chain) described here comes from a study of blood T cell repertoires in COVID-19. Study overall: Spain, Italy and the United States supplied samples that represented acute and convalescent COVID-19.

Per the study methods: Amplification with reference gene primers provided the estimates of nucleated cell counts. The assay was immunoSEQ multiplex PCR, and TCRdb's table has in-frame clones only and misses some. The V and J calls and clone size are taken from that table; D and trimming were inferred from the DNA. The sample has about 42,000 clones, 60% to 80% seen once. This clone was detected only a few times. The length of the CDR3 is 14 residues. V was trimmed by 1 base and J by 0 bases, leaving 7 bases between them. The germline V gene encodes CDR1 SQVTM and CDR2 ANQGSEA. The sequence was collected from a woman in her 70s with acute or convalescent COVID-19. The chain couples TRBV29-1 to TRBJ2-1; no clear D. Input material: peripheral blood. CDR3 sequence (DNA): TGCAGCGTTGAAGGACACCGCTCCTACAATGAGCAGTTCTTC. It specifies CSVEGHRSYNEQFF.